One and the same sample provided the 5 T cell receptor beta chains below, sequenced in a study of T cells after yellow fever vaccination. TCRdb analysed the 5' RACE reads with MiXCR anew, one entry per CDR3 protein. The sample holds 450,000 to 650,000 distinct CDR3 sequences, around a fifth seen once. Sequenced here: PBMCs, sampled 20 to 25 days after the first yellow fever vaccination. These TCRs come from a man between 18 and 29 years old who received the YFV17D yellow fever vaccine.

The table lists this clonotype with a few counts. CDR3 region: CAISFLGQGNEQFF. The CDR3, as DNA: TGTGCCATCAGCTTTTTGGGCCAGGGCAATGAGCAGTTCTTC. The rearrangement uses TRBV10-3 and TRBJ2-1; D might be TRBD1 (5 bases). The CDR3 runs 14 residues. CDR1 ENHRY and CDR2 SYGVKD come from the germline V gene. With 6 bases removed from V and 6 bases from J, the gap between germline ends came to 15 bases.

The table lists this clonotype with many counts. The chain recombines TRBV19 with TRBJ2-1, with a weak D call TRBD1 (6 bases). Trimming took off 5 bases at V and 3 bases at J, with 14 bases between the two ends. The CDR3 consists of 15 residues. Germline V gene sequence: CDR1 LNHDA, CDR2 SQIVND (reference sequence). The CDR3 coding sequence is TGTGCCAGTAGTGCCACATCAGGGGACTACAATGAGCAGTTCTTC. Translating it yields CASSATSGDYNEQFF. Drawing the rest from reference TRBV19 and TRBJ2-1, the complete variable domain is DGGITQSPKYLFRKEGQNVTLSCEQNLNHDAMYWYRQDPGQGLRLIYYSQIVNDFQKGDIAEGYSVSREKKESFPLTVTSAQKNPTAFYLCASSATSGDYNEQFFGPGTRLTVL.

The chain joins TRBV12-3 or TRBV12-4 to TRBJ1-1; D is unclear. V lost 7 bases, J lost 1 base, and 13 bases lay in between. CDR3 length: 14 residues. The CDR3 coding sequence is TGTGCCAGCACCCGGGGAGCCCCGAACACTGAAGCTTTCTTT. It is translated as CASTRGAPNTEAFF.

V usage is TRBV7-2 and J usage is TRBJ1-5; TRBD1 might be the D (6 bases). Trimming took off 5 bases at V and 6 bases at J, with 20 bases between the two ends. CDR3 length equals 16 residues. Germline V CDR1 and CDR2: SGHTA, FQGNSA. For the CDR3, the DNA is TGTGCCAGCAGCGCCACACAGGGCGTATATGGTCAGCCCCAGCATTTT. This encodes CASSATQGVYGQPQHF.

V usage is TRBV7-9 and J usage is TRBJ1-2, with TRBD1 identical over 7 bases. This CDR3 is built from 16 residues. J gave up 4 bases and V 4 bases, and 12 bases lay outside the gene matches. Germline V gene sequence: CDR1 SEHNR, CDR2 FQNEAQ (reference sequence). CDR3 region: CASSSGTAAPSYGYTF. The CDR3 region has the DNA TGTGCCAGCAGCTCCGGGACAGCGGCCCCCTCCTATGGCTACACCTTC. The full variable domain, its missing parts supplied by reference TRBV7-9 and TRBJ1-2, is DTGVSQNPRHKITKRGQNVTFRCDPISEHNRLYWYRQTLGQGPEFLTYFQNEAQLEKSRLLSDRFSAERPKGSFSTLEIQRTEQGDSAMYLCASSSGTAAPSYGYTFGSGTRLTVV.